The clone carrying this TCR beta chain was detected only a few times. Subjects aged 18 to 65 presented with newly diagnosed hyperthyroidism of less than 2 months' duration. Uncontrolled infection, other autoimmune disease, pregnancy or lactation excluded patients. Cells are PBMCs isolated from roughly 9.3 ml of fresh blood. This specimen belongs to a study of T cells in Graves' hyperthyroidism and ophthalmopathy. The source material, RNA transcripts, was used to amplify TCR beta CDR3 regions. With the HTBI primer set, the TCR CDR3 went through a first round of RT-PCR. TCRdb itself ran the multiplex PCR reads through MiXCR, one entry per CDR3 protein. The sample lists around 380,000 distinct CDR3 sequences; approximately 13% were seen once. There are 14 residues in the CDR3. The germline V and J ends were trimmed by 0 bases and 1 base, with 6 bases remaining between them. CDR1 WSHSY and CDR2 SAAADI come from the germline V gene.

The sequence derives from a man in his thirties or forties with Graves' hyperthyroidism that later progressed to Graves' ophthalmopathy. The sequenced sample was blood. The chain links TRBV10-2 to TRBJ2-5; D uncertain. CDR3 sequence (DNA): TGCGCCAGCAGTGAGTCGTTAGCCCAAGAGACCCAGTACTTC. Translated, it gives CASSESLAQETQYF.